Listed below are T cell receptor beta chains from one sample, sequenced in a study of blood T cell repertoires in COVID-19. Using immunoSEQ multiplex PCR, the repertoire was profiled, and TCRdb retains in-frame clones only, with some absent. The sample has tens of thousands of clones, about 80% seen once. The sequenced sample was peripheral blood. The receptors originated from a man aged 60-69 years with active or convalescent COVID-19. Both conserved end residues are part of each CDR3. The D gene is left open where the match is weak. Rows may omit the clone size; those that give it use once, few, many or a size class.

V gene: TRBV11-1
D gene: .
clone size: .
J gene: TRBJ2-1
CDR3 DNA: TGTGCCAGCAGCGCGGCAAGTTACAATGAGCAGTTCTTC
CDR3 protein: CASSAASYNEQFF

V gene: TRBV28
D gene: .
clone size: .
J gene: TRBJ1-4
CDR3 DNA: TGTGCCAGCAGTTCCCGGGGGGCAGGATCGAATGAAAAACTGTTTTTT
CDR3 protein: CASSSRGAGSNEKLFF

V gene: TRBV24-1
D gene: .
clone size: .
J gene: TRBJ1-2
CDR3 DNA: TGTGCCACCAGTGGAGGGTTTGGCTACACCTTC
CDR3 protein: CATSGGFGYTF

V gene: TRBV4-3
D gene: TRBD1
clone size: .
J gene: TRBJ1-2
CDR3 DNA: TGCGCCAGCAGCCAAGAGACAGGGCCAGGTGGCTACACCTTC
CDR3 protein: CASSQETGPGGYTF

V gene: TRBV3-1/TRBV3-2
D gene: .
clone size: .
J gene: TRBJ1-1
CDR3 DNA: TGTGCCAGCAGCCAAGTTGGAGTAGGGGCCGAAGCTTTCTTT
CDR3 protein: CASSQVGVGAEAFF

V gene: TRBV24-1
D gene: .
clone size: .
J gene: TRBJ2-7
CDR3 DNA: TGTGCCACCAGTGATTCGCGGGGGACAAGCTCCTACGAGCAGTACTTC
CDR3 protein: CATSDSRGTSSYEQYF

V gene: TRBV28
D gene: .
clone size: .
J gene: TRBJ1-5
CDR3 DNA: TGTGCCAGCAGTTTCGACAGGATTAATCAGCCCCAGCATTTT
CDR3 protein: CASSFDRINQPQHF

V gene: TRBV6-1
D gene: .
clone size: once
J gene: TRBJ1-1
CDR3 DNA: TGTGCCAGCAGTGAGAACGGTGAAGCTTTCTTT
CDR3 protein: CASSENGEAFF

V gene: TRBV28
D gene: .
clone size: .
J gene: TRBJ1-6
CDR3 DNA: TGTGCCAGCAGTCTCGGGGGACCCACCACGAACCCCTATAATTCACCCCTCCACTTT
CDR3 protein: CASSLGGPTTNPYNSPLHF

V gene: TRBV19
D gene: TRBD1
clone size: .
J gene: TRBJ1-1
CDR3 DNA: TGTGCCAGTAATCAAAAGACAGGGCGAGGGAACACTGAAGCTTTCTTT
CDR3 protein: CASNQKTGRGNTEAFF

V gene: TRBV19
D gene: .
clone size: .
J gene: TRBJ1-4
CDR3 DNA: TGTGCCAGTACCCAAGCTAGTAGGTTGGATGAAAAACTGTTTTTT
CDR3 protein: CASTQASRLDEKLFF

V gene: TRBV10-3
D gene: .
clone size: .
J gene: TRBJ2-1
CDR3 DNA: TGTGCCATCAGTGTGTCCAACAATGAGCAGTTCTTC
CDR3 protein: CAISVSNNEQFF

V gene: TRBV28
D gene: .
clone size: .
J gene: TRBJ1-5
CDR3 DNA: TGTGCCAGCAGTCCAGAATTTGTGCATCAGCCCCAGCATTTT
CDR3 protein: CASSPEFVHQPQHF

V gene: TRBV7-9
D gene: TRBD1
clone size: many
J gene: TRBJ2-7
CDR3 DNA: TGTGCCAGCAGCGGATGGGACAGGGGGGCCTACGAGCAGTACTTC
CDR3 protein: CASSGWDRGAYEQYF

V gene: TRBV6-4
D gene: TRBD2
clone size: .
J gene: TRBJ2-5
CDR3 DNA: TGTGCCAGCAGACTAGCGGGGGGGCCAGGTGAGACCCAGTACTTC
CDR3 protein: CASRLAGGPGETQYF

V gene: TRBV4-2
D gene: .
clone size: .
J gene: TRBJ2-7
CDR3 DNA: TGTGCCAGCAGCCACCAGACAGGCGAGCAGTACTTC
CDR3 protein: CASSHQTGEQYF

V gene: TRBV2
D gene: .
clone size: .
J gene: TRBJ1-1
CDR3 DNA: TGTGCCAGCAGGGGGCCGAGACAGGAAAGTTTCGCTTCAACTGAAGCTTTCTTT
CDR3 protein: CASRGPRQESFASTEAFF

V gene: TRBV5-6
D gene: .
clone size: few
J gene: TRBJ2-1
CDR3 DNA: TGTGCCAGCAGCGAGTCATCCTTCGGGGTGCACAATGAGCAGTTCTTC
CDR3 protein: CASSESSFGVHNEQFF

V gene: TRBV2
D gene: .
clone size: .
J gene: TRBJ1-5
CDR3 DNA: TGTGCCAGCAGTGAATCGGCAGGGGCCCAGCCCCAGCATTTT
CDR3 protein: CASSESAGAQPQHF

V gene: TRBV7-2
D gene: .
clone size: many
J gene: TRBJ2-5
CDR3 DNA: TGTGCCAGCAGCCCACATGACTATTACCAAGAGACCCAGTACTTC
CDR3 protein: CASSPHDYYQETQYF

V gene: TRBV28
D gene: .
clone size: .
J gene: TRBJ1-2
CDR3 DNA: TGTGCCAGCAGTTTCCAAGGGGTTAACTATGGCTACACCTTC
CDR3 protein: CASSFQGVNYGYTF

V gene: TRBV6-6
D gene: .
clone size: .
J gene: TRBJ2-4
CDR3 DNA: TGTGCCAGCAGTGAGCGAGCCAAAAACATTCAGTACTTC
CDR3 protein: CASSERAKNIQYF

V gene: TRBV6-6
D gene: .
clone size: .
J gene: TRBJ1-2
CDR3 DNA: TGTGCCAGCAAAATGGGGGGGATGGAACATGGCTACACCTTC
CDR3 protein: CASKMGGMEHGYTF

V gene: TRBV15
D gene: .
clone size: .
J gene: TRBJ1-3
CDR3 DNA: TGTGCCACCAGCAGAGATTTCGGCTCTGGAAACACCATATATTTT
CDR3 protein: CATSRDFGSGNTIYF

V gene: TRBV15
D gene: TRBD1
clone size: once
J gene: TRBJ1-1
CDR3 DNA: TGTGCCACCAGCAGAGGGACAGGGGGCTATACTGAAGCTTTCTTT
CDR3 protein: CATSRGTGGYTEAFF

V gene: TRBV11-3
D gene: TRBD1
clone size: medium-sized
J gene: TRBJ2-3
CDR3 DNA: TGTGCCAGCAGCCATCGACAGGGGGCTACAGATACGCAGTATTTT
CDR3 protein: CASSHRQGATDTQYF

V gene: TRBV7-3
D gene: TRBD2
clone size: .
J gene: TRBJ2-2
CDR3 DNA: TGTGCCAGCAGCTCAGCGGGAGTATCGCGCACCGGGGAGCTGTTTTTT
CDR3 protein: CASSSAGVSRTGELFF

V gene: TRBV5-6
D gene: TRBD1
clone size: .
J gene: TRBJ2-1
CDR3 DNA: TGTGCCAGCAGCTGGACAGGCAATGAGCAGTTCTTC
CDR3 protein: CASSWTGNEQFF

V gene: TRBV4-2
D gene: .
clone size: .
J gene: TRBJ1-2
CDR3 DNA: TGTGCCAGCAGCCAAGCGGGGGAGAGTTGGGGTGGCTACACCTTC
CDR3 protein: CASSQAGESWGGYTF

V gene: TRBV5-1
D gene: TRBD1
clone size: .
J gene: TRBJ1-1
CDR3 DNA: TGCGCCAGCAGCAGTACAGGGGAGAAGACTGAAGCTTTCTTT
CDR3 protein: CASSSTGEKTEAFF

V gene: TRBV7-9
D gene: TRBD1
clone size: .
J gene: TRBJ1-5
CDR3 DNA: TGTGCCAGCAGCTCCTCAGGGGGTAGCAATCAGCCCCAGCATTTT
CDR3 protein: CASSSSGGSNQPQHF

V gene: TRBV7-8
D gene: .
clone size: .
J gene: TRBJ1-1
CDR3 DNA: TGTGCCAGCAGCTGGGGGACGGGGACACCTAAAGCTTTCTTT
CDR3 protein: CASSWGTGTPKAFF

V gene: TRBV3-1/TRBV3-2
D gene: .
clone size: .
J gene: TRBJ1-2
CDR3 DNA: TGTGCCAGCAGCCCCAGCGGGCTCTCCTTATATGGCTACACCTTC
CDR3 protein: CASSPSGLSLYGYTF

V gene: TRBV6-6
D gene: .
clone size: .
J gene: TRBJ2-2
CDR3 DNA: TGTGCCAGCAGTTCTAACACCGGGGAGCTGTTTTTT
CDR3 protein: CASSSNTGELFF

V gene: TRBV28
D gene: TRBD1
clone size: .
J gene: TRBJ1-4
CDR3 DNA: TGTGCCAGCAGTAAACAGGGGGCAAATGAAAAACTGTTTTTT
CDR3 protein: CASSKQGANEKLFF

V gene: TRBV6-2/TRBV6-3
D gene: TRBD2
clone size: .
J gene: TRBJ2-1
CDR3 DNA: TGTGCCAGCAGTTACTCCCTGACTAGCGGGGGTTACAATGAGCAGTTCTTC
CDR3 protein: CASSYSLTSGGYNEQFF

V gene: TRBV12-3/TRBV12-4
D gene: .
clone size: few
J gene: TRBJ2-7
CDR3 DNA: TGTGCCAGCTCCCGTAATAGGGGGTACGAGCAGTACTTC
CDR3 protein: CASSRNRGYEQYF

V gene: TRBV10-3
D gene: TRBD1
clone size: .
J gene: TRBJ1-1
CDR3 DNA: TGTGCCATCAACCGGGACAGGAACACTGAAGCTTTCTTT
CDR3 protein: CAINRDRNTEAFF

V gene: TRBV28
D gene: .
clone size: few
J gene: TRBJ1-5
CDR3 DNA: TGTGCCAGCACCCGGGTTGTTGGTCAGCCCCAGCATTTT
CDR3 protein: CASTRVVGQPQHF

V gene: TRBV18
D gene: TRBD1
clone size: .
J gene: TRBJ1-2
CDR3 DNA: TGTGCCAGCTCGACAGGGGTGGGGATGGACTACACCTTC
CDR3 protein: CASSTGVGMDYTF

V gene: TRBV3-1/TRBV3-2
D gene: .
clone size: .
J gene: TRBJ1-2
CDR3 DNA: TGTGCCAGCAGCCAAGGGGCCAGGGACTATGGCTACACCTTC
CDR3 protein: CASSQGARDYGYTF

V gene: TRBV5-1
D gene: .
clone size: .
J gene: TRBJ2-7
CDR3 DNA: TGCGCCAGCAGCGCCGGGACACTTCGCTCCTACGAGCAGTACTTC
CDR3 protein: CASSAGTLRSYEQYF